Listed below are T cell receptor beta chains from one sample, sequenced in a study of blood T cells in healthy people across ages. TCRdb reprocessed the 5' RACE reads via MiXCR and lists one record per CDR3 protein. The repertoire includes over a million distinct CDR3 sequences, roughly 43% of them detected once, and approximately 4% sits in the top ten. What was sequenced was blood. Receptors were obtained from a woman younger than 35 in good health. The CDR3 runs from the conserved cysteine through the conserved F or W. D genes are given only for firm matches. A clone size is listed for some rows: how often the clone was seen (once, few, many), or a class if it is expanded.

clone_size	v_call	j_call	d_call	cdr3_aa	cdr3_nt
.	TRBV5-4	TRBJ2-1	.	CASSKAGTNNYNEQFF	TGTGCCAGCAGCAAGGCCGGGACCAATAACTACAATGAGCAGTTCTTC
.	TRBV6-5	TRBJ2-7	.	CASQTGGGASHEQYF	TGTGCCAGCCAAACAGGAGGGGGGGCCTCTCACGAGCAGTACTTC
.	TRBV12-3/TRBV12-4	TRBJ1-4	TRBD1	CASTKDRVRSEKLFF	TGTGCCAGCACCAAAGACAGGGTTAGGTCTGAAAAACTGTTTTTT
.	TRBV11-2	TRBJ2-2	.	CASSLGGRLSPDTGELFF	TGTGCCAGCAGCTTAGGAGGGAGGCTCTCACCGGACACCGGGGAGCTGTTTTTT
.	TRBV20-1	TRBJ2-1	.	CSASSWVAEYNEQFF	TGCAGTGCTAGTTCGTGGGTAGCGGAATACAATGAGCAGTTCTTC
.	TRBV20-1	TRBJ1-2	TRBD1	CSAPSGQGPFYGYTF	TGCAGTGCCCCATCGGGACAGGGCCCGTTCTATGGCTACACCTTC
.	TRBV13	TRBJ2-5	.	CASSRLLQTLKRQETQYF	TGTGCCAGCAGCCGTTTGCTCCAGACACTGAAGCGGCAAGAGACCCAGTACTTC
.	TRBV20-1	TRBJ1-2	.	CSARLIGRAVGYGYTF	TGCAGTGCTAGATTGATCGGCAGGGCGGTTGGCTATGGCTACACCTTC
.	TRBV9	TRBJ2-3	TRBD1	CASSARGQGAHTQYF	TGTGCCAGCAGCGCCCGGGGACAGGGGGCACATACGCAGTATTTT
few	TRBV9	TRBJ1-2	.	CASSVGGVTVPDSNYGYTF	TGTGCCAGCAGCGTAGGAGGGGTGACAGTTCCTGATTCTAACTATGGCTACACCTTC
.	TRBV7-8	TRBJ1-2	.	CASSPRTLNDGYTF	TGTGCCAGCAGCCCCAGGACACTGAACGATGGCTACACCTTC
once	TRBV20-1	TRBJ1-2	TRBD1	CSSDPGTGLRDGYTF	TGCAGTTCAGATCCCGGGACAGGGCTAAGGGATGGCTACACCTTC
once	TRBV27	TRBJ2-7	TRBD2	CASSKEGLGNYEQYF	TGTGCCAGCTCTAAGGAGGGACTAGGGAACTACGAGCAGTACTTC
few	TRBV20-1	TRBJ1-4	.	CSARKVGLRQANEKLFF	TGCAGTGCTAGAAAAGTTGGGCTCCGCCAAGCTAATGAAAAACTGTTTTTT
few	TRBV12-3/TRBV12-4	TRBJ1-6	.	CASSLNELPPLHF	TGTGCCAGCAGTTTAAATGAGCTTCCACCCCTCCACTTT
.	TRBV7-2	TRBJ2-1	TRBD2	CASSPYTSGANEQFF	TGTGCCAGCAGCCCGTACACTAGCGGGGCCAATGAGCAGTTCTTC
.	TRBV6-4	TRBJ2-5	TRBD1	CASSDSPTGGNEQYF	TGTGCCAGCAGTGACTCTCCGACAGGGGGCAATGAGCAGTACTTC
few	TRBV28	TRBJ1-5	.	CASSTPGRGNNQPQHF	TGTGCCAGCAGTACGCCGGGACGGGGAAATAATCAGCCCCAGCATTTT
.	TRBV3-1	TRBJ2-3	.	CASSQYQSTDTQYF	TGTGCCAGCAGCCAATATCAAAGCACAGATACGCAGTATTTT
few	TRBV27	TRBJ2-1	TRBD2	CASSASGDYNEQFF	TGTGCCAGCAGTGCTAGCGGGGATTACAATGAGCAGTTCTTC
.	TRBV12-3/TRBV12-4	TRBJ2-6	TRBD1	CASSSGTGRSGANALTF	TGTGCCAGCAGTTCTGGGACAGGGAGGTCTGGGGCCAACGCCCTGACTTTC
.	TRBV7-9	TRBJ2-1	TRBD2	CASSSRLAGGPNSYNEQFF	TGTGCCAGCAGCTCTAGACTAGCGGGGGGGCCGAACTCCTACAATGAGCAGTTCTTC
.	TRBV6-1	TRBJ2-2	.	CASAGWTGELFF	TGTGCCAGCGCAGGGTGGACCGGGGAGCTGTTTTTT
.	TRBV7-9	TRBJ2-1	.	CASSLDVVFYNEQFF	TGTGCCAGCAGCCTTGATGTAGTTTTCTACAATGAGCAGTTCTTC
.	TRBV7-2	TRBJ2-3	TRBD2	CASSAPLAGGTDTQYF	TGTGCCAGCAGCGCCCCCCTAGCGGGGGGCACAGATACGCAGTATTTT
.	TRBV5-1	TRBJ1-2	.	CASSLKEDYGYTF	TGCGCCAGCAGCTTGAAGGAGGACTATGGCTACACCTTC
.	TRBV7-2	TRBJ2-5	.	CASTLSQTQYF	TGTGCCAGCACCTTGAGCCAGACCCAGTACTTC
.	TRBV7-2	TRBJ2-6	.	CASKRPGANVLTF	TGTGCCAGCAAGAGGCCTGGGGCCAACGTCCTGACTTTC
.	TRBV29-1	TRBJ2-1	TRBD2	CSGTTRLAGDYNEQFF	TGCAGCGGCACAACCAGACTAGCGGGGGACTACAATGAGCAGTTCTTC
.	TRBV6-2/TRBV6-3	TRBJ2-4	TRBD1	CASSHTTGQKNIQYF	TGTGCCAGCAGCCATACAACGGGACAGAAAAACATTCAGTACTTC
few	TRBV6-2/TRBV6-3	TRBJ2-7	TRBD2	CASSGLAGEQYF	TGTGCCAGCTCGGGACTAGCGGGGGAGCAGTACTTC
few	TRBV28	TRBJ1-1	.	CATGRGANTEAFF	TGTGCCACCGGGAGGGGGGCGAACACTGAAGCTTTCTTT
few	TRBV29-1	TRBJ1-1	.	CSALPLMNTEAFF	TGCAGCGCCCTTCCCCTTATGAACACTGAAGCTTTCTTT
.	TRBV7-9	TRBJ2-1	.	CASRLSATGLDEQFF	TGTGCCAGCAGACTGTCTGCTACCGGTCTCGATGAGCAGTTCTTC
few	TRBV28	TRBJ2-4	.	CASTEDRFRTLAKNIQYF	TGTGCCAGCACCGAGGATCGATTCCGGACCCTAGCCAAAAACATTCAGTACTTC
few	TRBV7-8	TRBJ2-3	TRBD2	CASRRTSGGDTQYF	TGTGCCAGCAGGCGGACTAGCGGGGGGGATACGCAGTATTTT
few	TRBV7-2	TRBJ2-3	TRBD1	CASSPQGTGTDTQYF	TGTGCCAGCAGCCCACAGGGGACAGGGACAGATACGCAGTATTTT
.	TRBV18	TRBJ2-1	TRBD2	CASTAAGANNEQFF	TGTGCCAGCACCGCAGCGGGGGCGAACAATGAGCAGTTCTTC
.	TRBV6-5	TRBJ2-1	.	CASSIAGPYNEQFF	TGTGCCAGCAGTATTGCGGGCCCCTACAATGAGCAGTTCTTC
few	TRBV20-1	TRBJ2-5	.	CSARDLVGQTQYF	TGCAGTGCTAGAGATCTGGTCGGACAGACCCAGTACTTC
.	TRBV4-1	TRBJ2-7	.	CASSILGETKYF	TGCGCCAGCAGCATCCTGGGGGAGACCAAGTACTTC
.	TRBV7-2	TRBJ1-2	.	CASSVEGRYGYTF	TGTGCCAGCAGCGTGGAGGGTCGATATGGCTACACCTTC
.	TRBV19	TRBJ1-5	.	CASSIVAFSNQPQHF	TGTGCCAGTAGTATTGTAGCCTTTAGCAATCAGCCCCAGCATTTT
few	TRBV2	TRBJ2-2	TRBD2	CASSSGRAAGELFF	TGTGCCAGCAGTAGCGGGAGGGCCGCCGGGGAGCTGTTTTTT
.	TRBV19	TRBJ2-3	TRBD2	CASSKDSGGTDTQYF	TGTGCCAGTAGTAAAGATAGCGGGGGGACGGATACGCAGTATTTT
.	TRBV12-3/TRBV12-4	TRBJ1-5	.	CAISPNYSDRPQHF	TGTGCCATCAGCCCGAATTATAGTGATCGGCCCCAGCATTTT
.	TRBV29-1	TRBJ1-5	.	CSVANSDNQAQHF	TGCAGCGTTGCGAACAGTGACAATCAGGCCCAGCATTTT
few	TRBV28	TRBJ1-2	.	CASRSTGVANYGYTF	TGTGCCAGCAGATCGACAGGCGTAGCTAACTATGGCTACACCTTC
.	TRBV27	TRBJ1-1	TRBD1	CATRTGSGPEAFF	TGTGCCACCAGGACAGGTTCGGGGCCTGAAGCTTTCTTT
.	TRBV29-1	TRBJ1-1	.	CSVANWTDLNTEAFF	TGCAGCGTCGCAAACTGGACGGATCTGAACACTGAAGCTTTCTTT
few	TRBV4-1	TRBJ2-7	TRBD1	CASSQHRQGYEQYF	TGCGCCAGCAGCCAACATAGACAGGGCTACGAGCAGTACTTC
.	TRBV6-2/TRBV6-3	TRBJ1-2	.	CASSYSSVGSATPNYGYTF	TGTGCCAGCAGTTATTCCTCTGTTGGCAGCGCGACTCCTAACTATGGCTACACCTTC
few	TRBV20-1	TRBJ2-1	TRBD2	CSAPGLASDEQFF	TGCAGTGCCCCGGGACTAGCCTCTGATGAGCAGTTCTTC
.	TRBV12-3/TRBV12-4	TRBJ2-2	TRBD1	CASSLRAGGAGELFF	TGTGCCAGCAGTTTAAGGGCAGGGGGAGCCGGGGAGCTGTTTTTT
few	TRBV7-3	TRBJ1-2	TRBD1	CASSPGQGARYTF	TGTGCCAGCAGCCCCGGACAGGGGGCGCGCTACACCTTC
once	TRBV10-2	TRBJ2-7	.	CASFEYEQYF	TGCGCCAGCTTCGAGTACGAGCAGTACTTC
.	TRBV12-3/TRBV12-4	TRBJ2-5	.	CASSPPRGTAGETQYF	TGTGCCAGCAGCCCTCCCCGGGGGACAGCGGGGGAGACCCAGTACTTC
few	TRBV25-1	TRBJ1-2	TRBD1	CASRLTGRGGYTF	TGTGCCAGCAGACTGACAGGGCGCGGAGGCTACACCTTC
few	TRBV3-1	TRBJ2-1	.	CASSQVVAWVNSYNEQFF	TGTGCCAGCAGCCAAGTAGTAGCTTGGGTTAACTCCTACAATGAGCAGTTCTTC